This T cell receptor (beta chain) was documented in a study of blood T cell repertoires in COVID-19. Study-wide background: COVID-19 samples from acute and convalescent phases originated in the United States, Italy and Spain.

Those who participated ranged in age from roughly 18 to 90 years and resided in about two dozen US areas. Up to 2 weeks before entering the study, exposed participants had met a COVID-19 case. Clones were sequenced by immunoSEQ multiplex PCR, and TCRdb holds only the in-frame ones, with some missing. The sample lists 250,000 or so clones, about nine tenths occurring once. The CDR3 contains 15 residues. Trimming at V came to 4 bases and at J to 5 bases, leaving 9 bases not matched to a gene. Germline values: CDR1 GTSNPN, CDR2 SVGIG (reference sequence). J is TRBJ1-5 and V is TRBV30; 9 bases agree with TRBD1. The sequence was collected from a man aged 50 to 60 who had been exposed to COVID-19. The sample was PBMCs or T cells enriched from blood (not recorded which). DNA for the CDR3: TGTGCCTGGAATAGCGGACAGGGGTCATATCAGCCCCAGCATTTT. Protein product: CAWNSGQGSYQPQHF.